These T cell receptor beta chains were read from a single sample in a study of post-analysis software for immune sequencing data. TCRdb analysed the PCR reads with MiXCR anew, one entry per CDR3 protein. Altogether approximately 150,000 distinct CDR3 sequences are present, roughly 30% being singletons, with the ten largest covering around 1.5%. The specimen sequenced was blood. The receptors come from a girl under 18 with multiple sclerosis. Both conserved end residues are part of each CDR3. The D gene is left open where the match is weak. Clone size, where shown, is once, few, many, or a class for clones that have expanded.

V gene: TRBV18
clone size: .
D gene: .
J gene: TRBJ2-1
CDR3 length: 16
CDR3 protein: CASSRIEGGGYNEQFF
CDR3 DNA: TGTGCCAGCTCACGAATCGAGGGAGGAGGATACAATGAGCAGTTCTTC

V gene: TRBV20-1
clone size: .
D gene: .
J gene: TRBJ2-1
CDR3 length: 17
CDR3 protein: CSARDLERLSSYNEQFF
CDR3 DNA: TGCAGTGCTAGAGATCTCGAAAGGTTAAGCTCCTACAATGAGCAGTTCTTC

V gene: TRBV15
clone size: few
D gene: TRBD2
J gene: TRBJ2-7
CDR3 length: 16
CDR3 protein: CATSRAGTSGPYEQYF
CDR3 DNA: TGTGCCACCAGCAGGGCCGGGACTAGCGGTCCCTACGAGCAGTACTTC

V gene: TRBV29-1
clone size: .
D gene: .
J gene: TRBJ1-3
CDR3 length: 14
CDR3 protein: CSVGGDNYGNTIYF
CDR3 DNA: TGCAGCGTTGGTGGGGACAATTATGGAAACACCATATATTTT

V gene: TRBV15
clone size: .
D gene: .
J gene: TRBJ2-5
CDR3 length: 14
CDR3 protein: CATRNLSYQETQYF
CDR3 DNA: TGTGCCACCAGAAACCTATCGTACCAAGAGACCCAGTACTTC

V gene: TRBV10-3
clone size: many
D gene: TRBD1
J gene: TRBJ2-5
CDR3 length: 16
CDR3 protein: CAISESGVTGGETQYF
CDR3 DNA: TGTGCCATCAGTGAGTCGGGAGTAACAGGGGGAGAGACCCAGTACTTC

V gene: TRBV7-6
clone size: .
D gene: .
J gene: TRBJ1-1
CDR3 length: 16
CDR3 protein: CASSPKSNLGDTEAFF
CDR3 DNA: TGTGCCAGCAGCCCCAAATCGAACTTGGGGGACACTGAAGCTTTCTTT

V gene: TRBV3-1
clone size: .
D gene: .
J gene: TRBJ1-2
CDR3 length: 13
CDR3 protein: CASSHDEDSGYTF
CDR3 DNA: TGTGCCAGCAGCCATGATGAGGACAGTGGCTACACCTTC

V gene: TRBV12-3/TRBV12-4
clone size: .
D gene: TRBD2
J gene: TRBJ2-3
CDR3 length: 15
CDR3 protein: CASSMGSGRTDAQYF
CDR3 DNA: TGTGCCAGCAGTATGGGCAGCGGGAGAACAGATGCGCAGTATTTT

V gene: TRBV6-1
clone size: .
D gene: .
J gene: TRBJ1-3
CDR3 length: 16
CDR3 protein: CASSQASIEPGNTIYF
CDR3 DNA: TGTGCCAGCAGTCAGGCTTCGATCGAGCCTGGAAACACCATATATTTT

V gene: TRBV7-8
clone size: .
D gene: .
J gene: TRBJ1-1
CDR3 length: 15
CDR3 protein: CASSLVGQGRPEAFF
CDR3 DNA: TGTGCCAGCAGCTTAGTCGGGCAGGGTAGACCTGAAGCTTTCTTT

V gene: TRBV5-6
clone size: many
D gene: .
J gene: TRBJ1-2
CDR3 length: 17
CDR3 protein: CASSSETEGGRRIGYTF
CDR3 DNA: TGTGCCAGCAGCTCGGAAACGGAGGGAGGAAGGCGTATAGGCTACACCTTC

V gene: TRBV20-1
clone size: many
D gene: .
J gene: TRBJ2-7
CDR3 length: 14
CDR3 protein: CSARDASSSYEQYF
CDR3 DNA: TGCAGTGCTAGAGATGCCAGTAGCTCCTACGAGCAGTACTTC

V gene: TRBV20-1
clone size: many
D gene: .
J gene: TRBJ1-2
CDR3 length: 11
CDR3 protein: CSAAAIYGYTF
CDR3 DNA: TGCAGTGCGGCAGCCATCTATGGCTACACCTTC

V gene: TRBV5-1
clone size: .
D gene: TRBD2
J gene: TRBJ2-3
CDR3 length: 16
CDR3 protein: CASSLDVGGGTDTQYF
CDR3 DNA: TGCGCCAGCAGCTTGGACGTCGGGGGAGGGACAGATACGCAGTATTTT

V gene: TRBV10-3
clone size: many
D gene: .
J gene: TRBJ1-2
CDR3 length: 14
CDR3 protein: CAIGSRTARDGYTF
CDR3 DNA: TGTGCCATCGGATCCCGGACAGCAAGAGATGGCTACACCTTC

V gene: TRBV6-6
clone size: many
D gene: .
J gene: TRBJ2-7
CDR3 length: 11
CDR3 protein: CASSSAREEYF
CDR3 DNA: TGTGCCAGCTCAAGCGCCCGCGAAGAGTACTTC

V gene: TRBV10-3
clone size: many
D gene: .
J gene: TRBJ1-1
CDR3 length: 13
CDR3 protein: CAIRPSGVDEAFF
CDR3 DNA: TGTGCCATCAGGCCCTCGGGAGTTGATGAAGCTTTCTTT

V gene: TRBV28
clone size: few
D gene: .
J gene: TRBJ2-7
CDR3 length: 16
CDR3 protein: CASSYGPSADTYEQYF
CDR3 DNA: TGTGCCAGCAGTTACGGCCCATCGGCGGACACCTACGAGCAGTACTTC

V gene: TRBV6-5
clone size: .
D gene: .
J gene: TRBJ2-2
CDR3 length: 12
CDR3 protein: CASWGVTGELFF
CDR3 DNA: TGTGCCAGCTGGGGGGTCACCGGGGAGCTGTTTTTT

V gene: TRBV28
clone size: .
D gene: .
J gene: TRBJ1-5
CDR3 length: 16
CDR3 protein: CASNNRGGPPIRPQHF
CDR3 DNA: TGTGCCAGCAACAATCGAGGGGGGCCCCCGATCCGGCCCCAGCATTTT

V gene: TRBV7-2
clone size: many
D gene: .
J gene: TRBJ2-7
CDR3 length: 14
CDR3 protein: CASSLGTLSYEQYF
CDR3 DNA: TGTGCCAGCAGCTTAGGGACTCTCTCCTACGAGCAGTACTTC

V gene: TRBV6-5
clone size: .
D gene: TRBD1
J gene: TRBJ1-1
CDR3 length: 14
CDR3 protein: CASSQRTGYPEAFF
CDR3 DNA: TGTGCCAGCAGTCAAAGGACAGGGTACCCTGAAGCTTTCTTT

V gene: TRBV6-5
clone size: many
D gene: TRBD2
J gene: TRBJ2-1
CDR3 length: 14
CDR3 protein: CASRAGGSANEQFF
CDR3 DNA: TGTGCCAGCCGGGCGGGAGGTTCTGCCAATGAGCAGTTCTTC

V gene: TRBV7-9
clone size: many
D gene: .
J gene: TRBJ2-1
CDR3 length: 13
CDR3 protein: CASSLDRADEQFF
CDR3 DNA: TGTGCCAGCAGCTTAGACAGGGCTGATGAGCAGTTCTTC

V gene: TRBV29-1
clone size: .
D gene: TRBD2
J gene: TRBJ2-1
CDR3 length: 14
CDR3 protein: CSVAGTSGGSEQFF
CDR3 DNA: TGCAGCGTAGCCGGGACTAGCGGGGGGTCCGAGCAGTTCTTC

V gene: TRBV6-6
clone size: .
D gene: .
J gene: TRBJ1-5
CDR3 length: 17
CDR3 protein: CASSYSNQIGSNQPQHF
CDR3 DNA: TGTGCCAGCAGTTACTCGAATCAGATAGGTAGCAATCAGCCCCAGCATTTT

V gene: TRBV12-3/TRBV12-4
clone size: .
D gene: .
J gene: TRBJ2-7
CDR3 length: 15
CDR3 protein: CASSFGRGVVYEQYF
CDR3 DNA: TGTGCCAGCAGTTTCGGAAGGGGGGTGGTTTACGAGCAGTACTTC

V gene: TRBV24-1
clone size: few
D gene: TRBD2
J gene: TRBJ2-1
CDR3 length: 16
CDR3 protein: CATSDSLAGDLNEQFF
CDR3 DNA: TGTGCCACCAGTGATTCTCTAGCGGGAGATCTCAATGAGCAGTTCTTC

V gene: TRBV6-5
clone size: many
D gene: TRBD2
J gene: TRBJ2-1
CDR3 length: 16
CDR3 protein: CASSYLSSGRDNEQFF
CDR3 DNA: TGTGCCAGCAGTTACCTTTCTAGCGGGAGAGACAATGAGCAGTTCTTC

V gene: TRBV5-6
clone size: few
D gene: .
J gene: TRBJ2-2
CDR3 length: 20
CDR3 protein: CASSDARSGFGVFYTGELFF
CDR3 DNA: TGTGCCAGCAGCGACGCACGATCAGGGTTCGGCGTTTTTTACACCGGGGAGCTGTTTTTT

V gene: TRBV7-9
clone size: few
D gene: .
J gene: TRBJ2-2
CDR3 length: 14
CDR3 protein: CASTLIGAVGELFF
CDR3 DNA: TGTGCCAGCACGTTGATCGGGGCAGTCGGGGAGCTGTTTTTT

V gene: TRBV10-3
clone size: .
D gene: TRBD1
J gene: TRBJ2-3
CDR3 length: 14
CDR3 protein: CAITEDRGTDTQYF
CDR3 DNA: TGTGCCATCACCGAGGACAGGGGGACAGATACGCAGTATTTT

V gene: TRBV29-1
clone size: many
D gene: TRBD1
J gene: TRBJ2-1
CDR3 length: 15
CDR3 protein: CSVDGGQQLYNEQFF
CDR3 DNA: TGCAGCGTGGATGGGGGACAGCAGCTTTACAATGAGCAGTTCTTC

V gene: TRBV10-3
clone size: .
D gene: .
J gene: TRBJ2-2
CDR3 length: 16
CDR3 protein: CAISEPGATNTGELFF
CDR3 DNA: TGTGCCATCAGCGAACCAGGGGCGACAAACACCGGGGAGCTGTTTTTT

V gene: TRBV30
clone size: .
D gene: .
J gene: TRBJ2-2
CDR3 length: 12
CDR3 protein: CAWRGDTGELFF
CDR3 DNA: TGTGCTTGGAGGGGGGACACCGGGGAGCTGTTTTTT

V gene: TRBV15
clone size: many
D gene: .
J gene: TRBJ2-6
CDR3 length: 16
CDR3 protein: CATSRDRWVGANVLTF
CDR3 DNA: TGTGCCACCAGCAGAGATCGATGGGTCGGGGCCAACGTCCTGACTTTC

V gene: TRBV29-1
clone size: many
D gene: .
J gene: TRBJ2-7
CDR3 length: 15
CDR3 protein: CSVELARGPSYEQYF
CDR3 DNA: TGCAGCGTTGAACTAGCTCGGGGACCTTCCTACGAGCAGTACTTC

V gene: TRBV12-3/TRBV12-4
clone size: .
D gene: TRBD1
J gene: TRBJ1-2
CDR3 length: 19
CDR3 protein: CASSFASGGTAKANYGYTF
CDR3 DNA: TGTGCCAGCAGTTTTGCGAGTGGGGGGACAGCTAAAGCTAACTATGGCTACACCTTC

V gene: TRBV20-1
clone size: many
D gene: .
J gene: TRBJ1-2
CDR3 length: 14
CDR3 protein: CSARDRKTSYGYTF
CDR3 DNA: TGCAGTGCTAGAGATCGAAAGACCAGCTATGGCTACACCTTC

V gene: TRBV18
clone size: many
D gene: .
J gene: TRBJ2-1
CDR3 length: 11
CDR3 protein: CASSSTLEWFF
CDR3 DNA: TGTGCCAGCTCATCGACCCTGGAGTGGTTCTTC

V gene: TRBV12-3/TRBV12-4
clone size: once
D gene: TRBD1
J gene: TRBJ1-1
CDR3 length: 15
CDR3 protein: CTSRPGTGRQTEAFF
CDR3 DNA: TGTACCAGCAGACCCGGGACAGGGAGGCAAACTGAAGCTTTCTTT

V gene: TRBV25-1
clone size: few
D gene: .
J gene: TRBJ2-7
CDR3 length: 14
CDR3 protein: CASSVEGRGTEQYF
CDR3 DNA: TGTGCCAGCAGTGTTGAGGGGCGTGGGACCGAGCAGTACTTC

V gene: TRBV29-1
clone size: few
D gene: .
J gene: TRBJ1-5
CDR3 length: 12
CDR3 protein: CSVGGVGQPQHF
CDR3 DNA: TGCAGCGTTGGAGGGGTGGGTCAGCCCCAGCATTTT

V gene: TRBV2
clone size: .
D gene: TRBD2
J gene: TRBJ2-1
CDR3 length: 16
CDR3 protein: CASSMLTSTGLETQFF
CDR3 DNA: TGTGCCAGCAGTATGCTGACTAGCACGGGGTTAGAGACCCAGTTCTTC

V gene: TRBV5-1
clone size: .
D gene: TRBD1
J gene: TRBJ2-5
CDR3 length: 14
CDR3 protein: CASSLEGARETQYF
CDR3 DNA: TGCGCCAGCAGCTTGGAGGGGGCTAGGGAGACCCAGTACTTC

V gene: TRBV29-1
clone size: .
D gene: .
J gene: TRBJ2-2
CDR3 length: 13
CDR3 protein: CSVETGRTGELFF
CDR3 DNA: TGCAGCGTTGAAACAGGGCGGACCGGGGAGCTGTTTTTT

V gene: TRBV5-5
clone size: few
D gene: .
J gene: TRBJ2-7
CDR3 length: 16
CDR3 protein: CASSLRWGREKYEQYF
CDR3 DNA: TGTGCCAGCAGCTTGCGGTGGGGCAGGGAGAAGTACGAGCAGTACTTC

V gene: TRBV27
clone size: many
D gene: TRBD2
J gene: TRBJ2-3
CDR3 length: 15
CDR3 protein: CASSPRGGRADTQYF
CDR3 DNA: TGTGCCAGCAGCCCACGGGGCGGGAGGGCAGATACGCAGTATTTT

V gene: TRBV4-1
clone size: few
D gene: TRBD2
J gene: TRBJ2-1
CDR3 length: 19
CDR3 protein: CASSQDGLAGDYLDNEQFF
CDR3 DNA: TGCGCCAGCAGCCAAGACGGACTAGCGGGAGACTATCTCGACAATGAGCAGTTCTTC

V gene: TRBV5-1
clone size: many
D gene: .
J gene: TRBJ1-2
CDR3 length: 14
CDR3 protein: CASSLAILVYGYTF
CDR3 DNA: TGCGCCAGCAGCTTGGCCATTCTAGTCTATGGCTACACCTTC

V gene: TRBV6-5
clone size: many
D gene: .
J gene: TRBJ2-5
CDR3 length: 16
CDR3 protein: CASSRFLGGGRETQYF
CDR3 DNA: TGTGCCAGCAGCCGTTTTTTGGGAGGAGGTCGAGAGACCCAGTACTTC

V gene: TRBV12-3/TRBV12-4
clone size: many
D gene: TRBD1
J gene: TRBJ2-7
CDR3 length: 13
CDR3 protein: CASSYGQAYEQYF
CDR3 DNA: TGTGCCAGCAGCTATGGACAGGCCTACGAGCAGTACTTC

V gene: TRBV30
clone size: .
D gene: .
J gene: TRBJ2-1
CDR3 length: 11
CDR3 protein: CAWMQDNEQFF
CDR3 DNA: TGTGCCTGGATGCAGGACAATGAGCAGTTCTTC

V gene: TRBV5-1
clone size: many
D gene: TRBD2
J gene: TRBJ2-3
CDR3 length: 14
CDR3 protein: CASSFTSGTDTQYF
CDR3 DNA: TGCGCCAGCAGCTTTACTAGCGGCACAGATACGCAGTATTTT